This T cell receptor beta chain was documented in a study of blood T cell repertoires in COVID-19. Germline CDR1 and CDR2: MNHEY and SVGAGI. Trimming left V 0 bases short and J 2 bases short, with 8 bases between. The CDR3 is made up of 15 amino acids. Clones were read by immunoSEQ multiplex PCR, and TCRdb kept only the in-frame ones, dropping some. The repertoire holds hundreds of thousands of clones, nearly 90% seen once, with roughly a tenth in the top ten. This clone was picked up one time. The same CDR3 is also encoded by other DNA sequences in this sample. The material sequenced was PBMCs or T cells enriched from blood (not recorded which). The chain uses TRBV6-5 and TRBJ1-3; tentative D call: TRBD1 (6 bases). The TCR sequence derives from a woman in her 30s who had recovered from COVID-19. The DNA of the CDR3 is TGTGCCAGCAGTTACTCCGGACAGACTGGAAACACCATATATTTT. Translated, it gives CASSYSGQTGNTIYF.